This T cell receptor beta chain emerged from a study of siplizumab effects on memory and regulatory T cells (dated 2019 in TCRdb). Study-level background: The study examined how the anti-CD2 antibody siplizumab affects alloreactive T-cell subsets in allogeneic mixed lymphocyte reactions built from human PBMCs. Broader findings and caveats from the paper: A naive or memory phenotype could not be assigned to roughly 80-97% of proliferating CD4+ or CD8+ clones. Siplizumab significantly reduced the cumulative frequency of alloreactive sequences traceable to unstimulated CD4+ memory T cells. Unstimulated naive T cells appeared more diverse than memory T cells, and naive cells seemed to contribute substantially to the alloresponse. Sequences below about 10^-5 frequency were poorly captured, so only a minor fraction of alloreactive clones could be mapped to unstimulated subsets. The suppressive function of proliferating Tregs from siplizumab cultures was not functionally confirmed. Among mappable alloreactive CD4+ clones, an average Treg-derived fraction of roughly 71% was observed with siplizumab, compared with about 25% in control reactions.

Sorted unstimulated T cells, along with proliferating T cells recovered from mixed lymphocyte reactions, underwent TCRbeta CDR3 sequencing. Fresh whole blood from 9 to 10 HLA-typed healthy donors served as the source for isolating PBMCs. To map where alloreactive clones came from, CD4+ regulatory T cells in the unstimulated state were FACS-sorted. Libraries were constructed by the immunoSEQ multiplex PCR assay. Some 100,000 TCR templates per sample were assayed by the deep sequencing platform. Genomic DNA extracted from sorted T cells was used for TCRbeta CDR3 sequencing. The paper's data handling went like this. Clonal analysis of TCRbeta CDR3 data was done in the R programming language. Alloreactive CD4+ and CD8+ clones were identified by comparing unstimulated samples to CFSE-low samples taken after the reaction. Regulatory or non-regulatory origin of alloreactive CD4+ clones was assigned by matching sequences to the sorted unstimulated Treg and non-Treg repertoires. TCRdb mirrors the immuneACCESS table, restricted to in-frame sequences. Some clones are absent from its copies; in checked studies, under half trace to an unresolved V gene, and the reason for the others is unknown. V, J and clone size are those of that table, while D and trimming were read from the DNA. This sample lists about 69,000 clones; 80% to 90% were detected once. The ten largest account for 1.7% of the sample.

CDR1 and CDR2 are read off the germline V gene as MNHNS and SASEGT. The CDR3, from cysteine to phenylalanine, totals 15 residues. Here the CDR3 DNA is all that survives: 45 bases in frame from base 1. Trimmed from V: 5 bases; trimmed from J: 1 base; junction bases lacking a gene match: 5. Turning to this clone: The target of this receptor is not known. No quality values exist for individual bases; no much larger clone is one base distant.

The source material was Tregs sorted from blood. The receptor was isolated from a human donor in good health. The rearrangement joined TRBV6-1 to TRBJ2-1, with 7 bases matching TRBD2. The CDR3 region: CASSFREGSYNEQFF. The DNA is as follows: TGTGCCAGCAGTTTTAGGGAGGGTTCCTACAATGAGCAGTTCTTC.